This note documents a single T cell receptor (beta chain) sequence. This CDR3 is built from 11 residues. Trimming removed 5 bases at V and 3 bases at J, with 7 bases between. Germline V gene sequence: CDR1 GTSNPN, CDR2 SVGIG (reference sequence). This sample stems from a study of blood T cell repertoires in COVID-19. Study context: PBMCs, B-cell-depleted T cells, or T cells provided the cDNA or gDNA that made up the material.

Source study methods: Quantification of nucleated cells was approximated via reference gene primer amplification. The protocol was immunoSEQ multiplex PCR, while the TCRdb copy is restricted to in-frame clones and leaves out a portion. V and J calls plus clone size are reproduced from that table; the DNA served to infer D and trimming. The sample lists a few hundred thousand clones, about nine tenths occurring once. Participants, about 18 to 90 years old, spanned around 26 US areas. Cohort assignment relied on participant-reported clinical history. The sequence was collected from a woman aged 40 to 55 with acute COVID-19. The specimen sequenced was PBMCs or T cells enriched from blood (not recorded which). The V and J genes are TRBV30 and TRBJ1-2; possibly TRBD1 for D (5 bases). The CDR3 nucleotides are TGTGCCTGGGACAGATACTATGGCTACACCTTC. It codes for CAWDRYYGYTF.